Following are 25 T cell receptor beta chains from one sample sequenced in a study of shared clonotypes between healthy human individuals. Assay: immunoSEQ multiplex PCR; the TCRdb copy retains only in-frame clones and omits some. The data contain under 600,000 clones, roughly 98% of them seen just once; the ten biggest clones take up approximately 0.3%. Terminally differentiated effector memory CD45RA+ cells were left out of the naive CD8 fraction, which was CD45RO-negative and positively selected for CCR7. The sequenced sample was naive CD8+ T cells sorted from blood. These receptors were collected from a young man in good health.

The rearrangement joins TRBV4-1 to TRBJ1-2, with TRBD1 as a possible D gene (5 bases). CDR3 size: 13 residues. V gave up 4 bases and J gave up 6 bases, with 12 bases separating them. In germline, CDR1 is MGHRA, CDR2 YSYEKL. CDR3: CASSPLTEDGYTF. The CDR3 DNA is TGCGCCAGCAGCCCCCTGACAGAAGATGGCTACACCTTC.

The chain carries TRBV9 and TRBJ2-2; D might be TRBD1 (6 bases). CDR1 and CDR2 from the germline V gene are SGDLS and YYNGEE. The CDR3 is made up of 15 amino acids. Trimming removed 3 bases at V and 3 bases at J, with 12 bases between. CDR3 nucleotide sequence: TGTGCCAGCAGCGCCCTCTCAGGGGACACCGGGGAGCTGTTTTTT. Protein: CASSALSGDTGELFF. Drawing the rest from reference TRBV9 and TRBJ2-2, the complete variable domain is DSGVTQTPKHLITATGQRVTLRCSPRSGDLSVYWYQQSLDQGLQFLIQYYNGEERAKGNILERFSAQQFPDLHSELNLSSLELGDSALYFCASSALSGDTGELFFGEGSRLTVL.

This chain uses TRBV14 with TRBJ2-7, with no clear D. V was shortened by 1 base and J by 2 bases, with 3 bases between the two germline ends. The CDR3 loop spans 12 amino acids. Looked up from germline, CDR1 is SGHDN and CDR2 is FVKESK. The CDR3 region is CASSQAPYEQYF. DNA for the CDR3: TGTGCCAGCAGCCAAGCCCCCTACGAGCAGTACTTC.

The chain has TRBV6-5 and TRBJ2-1; a weak D match, TRBD2 (6 bases). The CDR3 spans 14 residues. CDR1 and CDR2 (germline): MNHEY, SVGAGI. V dropped 6 bases and J dropped 7 bases, with 16 bases sitting between them. The CDR3 DNA reads as TGTGCCAGCAGCCTCCAGGGACTTTTAAATGAGCAGTTCTTC. The encoded protein is CASSLQGLLNEQFF.

The rearrangement links TRBV6-5 to TRBJ1-1, with D possibly TRBD1 on 6 matching bases. This CDR3 contains 15 residues. Trimming pared 2 bases from V and 0 bases from J, leaving 10 bases between. The germline V gene encodes CDR1 MNHEY and CDR2 SVGAGI. The CDR3, as DNA: TGTGCCAGCAGTTACCAACAGGGCTTGAACACTGAAGCTTTCTTT. Its protein is CASSYQQGLNTEAFF.

The CDR3 protein is CASSLVEANEKLFF. The CDR3 DNA reads TGTGCCAGCAGCTTAGTGGAGGCTAATGAAAAACTGTTTTTT. The chain employs TRBV7-2 and TRBJ1-4, with no clear D. There are 14 residues in the CDR3. The V gene lost 1 base and the J gene lost 3 bases, with 6 bases spanning the gap. Germline assignment: CDR1 SGHTA and CDR2 FQGNSA.

The V gene is TRBV27, the J gene TRBJ2-1; a possible D gene is TRBD2 (7 bases). The CDR3 is 17 amino acids. The V end was cut by 8 bases, the J end by 0 bases, with 20 bases between. Germline lookup yields CDR1 MNHEY and CDR2 SMNVEV (reference sequence). Written as DNA, the CDR3 is TGTGCCAGCGGATATTCGGGGGGCTCACTCTCCTACAATGAGCAGTTCTTC. It codes for CASGYSGGSLSYNEQFF.

CDR3 nucleotide sequence: TGTGCCAGCAGCCCTCTGGGGGTTCACACTGAAGCTTTCTTT. It is translated as CASSPLGVHTEAFF. V and J are TRBV6-5 and TRBJ1-1, with TRBD1 as a possible D gene (5 bases). Trimming left V 6 bases short and J 3 bases short, with 14 bases between. The CDR3 is made up of 14 amino acids. Germline V lookup: CDR1 MNHEY, CDR2 SVGAGI.

This sequence joins TRBV27 and TRBJ2-7; D gene uncertain. The V and J ends lost 8 bases and 3 bases respectively, with 8 bases between them. Germline V gene data show CDR1 as MNHEY and CDR2 as SMNVEV (reference sequence). This CDR3 is built from 11 residues. The CDR3 DNA reads as TGTGCCAGCGGCACTTACTACGAGCAGTACTTC. Translating it yields CASGTYYEQYF.

The rearrangement joins TRBV27 to TRBJ1-5, with TRBD1 matching 10 bases. The V gene end was trimmed by 5 bases and the J gene end by 6 bases; junction bases not matched to a gene: 4. CDR3 size: 14 residues. Germline CDR1 is MNHEY and CDR2 is SMNVEV (reference sequence). DNA for the CDR3: TGTGCCAGCAGTCCCGGGACAGGGGTTCAGCCCCAGCATTTT. Translation gives CASSPGTGVQPQHF.

This rearrangement joins TRBV6-6 to TRBJ2-7, with a weak D call TRBD2 (6 bases). With 0 bases removed from V and 2 bases from J, the gap between germline ends came to 14 bases. The CDR3 spans 16 residues. The germline V gene has CDR1 MNHNY and CDR2 SVGAGI (reference sequence). CDR3 nucleotide sequence: TGTGCCAGCAGTTACTCGTTCACTAGCTTAACCTACGAGCAGTACTTC. This encodes CASSYSFTSLTYEQYF.

V and J are TRBV9 and TRBJ2-7, with 10 bases fitting TRBD2. Germline V gene data show CDR1 as SGDLS and CDR2 as YYNGEE. This CDR3 has 15 residues. The trim removed 0 bases at V and 2 bases at J, leaving 2 bases unmatched. The CDR3 DNA follows: TGTGCCAGCAGCGTAGGGCTAGCGGGAGCCTACGAGCAGTACTTC. It codes for CASSVGLAGAYEQYF. The full variable domain, in which reference TRBV9 and TRBJ2-7 provide the parts outside the CDR3, is DSGVTQTPKHLITATGQRVTLRCSPRSGDLSVYWYQQSLDQGLQFLIQYYNGEERAKGNILERFSAQQFPDLHSELNLSSLELGDSALYFCASSVGLAGAYEQYFGPGTRLTVT.

This clone was counted a single time. The gene calls are TRBV6-6 and TRBJ1-5; maybe TRBD1 (5 bases). Germline CDR1 is MNHNY and CDR2 is SVGAGI (reference sequence). The V gene lost 2 bases and the J gene lost 6 bases, with 5 bases spanning the gap. CDR3 length: 12 residues. The CDR3 DNA sequence: TGTGCCAGCAGTTACCAGGGTCAGCCCCAGCATTTT. Encoded protein: CASSYQGQPQHF.

The rearrangement uses TRBV19 and TRBJ1-5; D may be TRBD1 (5 bases). The CDR3 loop spans 14 amino acids. V lost 3 bases, J lost 3 bases, and 9 bases lay in between. Germline V lookup: CDR1 LNHDA, CDR2 SQIVND (reference sequence). This chain's CDR3 is CASSMPGANQPQHF. CDR3 DNA: TGTGCCAGTAGTATGCCCGGGGCCAATCAGCCCCAGCATTTT. Full variable domain (rest looked up from reference TRBV19 and TRBJ1-5): DGGITQSPKYLFRKEGQNVTLSCEQNLNHDAMYWYRQDPGQGLRLIYYSQIVNDFQKGDIAEGYSVSREKKESFPLTVTSAQKNPTAFYLCASSMPGANQPQHFGDGTRLSIL.

This chain uses TRBV6-6 with TRBJ2-1; D is undetermined. Germline V CDR1 and CDR2: MNHNY, SVGAGI (reference sequence). V was trimmed by 5 bases and J by 4 bases, leaving 6 bases between them. The CDR3 is made up of 12 amino acids. The CDR3 is CASSQIYNEQFF. The CDR3 DNA reads as TGTGCCAGCAGTCAGATATACAATGAGCAGTTCTTC.

The chain is built from TRBV6-4 and TRBJ1-5, with D perhaps matching TRBD1 (6 bases). CDR3 length: 13 residues. The V gene's germline CDR1 is MRHNA and CDR2 SNTAGT. Trimming stripped 4 bases from V and 7 bases from J, with 11 bases between. CDR3: CASSVSRGQPQHF. The CDR3 DNA is TGTGCCAGCAGTGTCAGCAGGGGACAGCCCCAGCATTTT.

The rearrangement joins TRBV11-2 to TRBJ1-1; 11 nucleotides match TRBD1. Germline trimming cut 5 bases from V and 3 bases from J; bases unmatched to any gene: 11. Germline CDR1 reads SGHAT; CDR2 reads FQNNGV. This CDR3 contains 17 residues. CDR3 loop: CASSLWTGGAGDTEAFF. The DNA of the CDR3 is TGTGCCAGCAGCCTCTGGACAGGGGGCGCCGGCGACACTGAAGCTTTCTTT.

V and J are TRBV5-1 and TRBJ1-3; possibly TRBD1 for D (5 bases). This CDR3 region has 14 residues. V lost 0 bases and J lost 5, with 9 bases in between. CDR1 SGHRS and CDR2 YFSETQ come from the germline V gene. CDR3 DNA: TGCGCCAGCAGCTTGGGGGCAGGGCGAAACACCATATATTTT. This encodes CASSLGAGRNTIYF.

This clone was observed a handful of times. The chain joins TRBV9 to TRBJ1-2; no definite D call. Germline loops: CDR1 SGDLS, CDR2 YYNGEE. This CDR3 is 14 amino acids long. Trimming left V 0 bases short and J 6 bases short, with 12 bases between. The CDR3, as DNA: TGTGCCAGCAGCGTAGATTCGGGAGAGGATGGCTACACCTTC. Its protein is CASSVDSGEDGYTF.

The genes are TRBV27 and TRBJ2-7; TRBD1 agrees at 9 bases. V shed 6 bases and J 2 bases; nucleotides not matched to a gene: 5. CDR3 size: 14 residues. Germline values: CDR1 MNHEY, CDR2 SMNVEV (reference sequence). CDR3 nucleotide sequence: TGTGCCAGCAGGACAGGGGGACTGCCCTACGAGCAGTACTTC. Translating it yields CASRTGGLPYEQYF.

The rearrangement joins TRBV30 to TRBJ2-1, with unresolved D. Germline V CDR1 and CDR2: GTSNPN, SVGIG (reference sequence). V was trimmed by 3 bases and J by 2 bases, leaving 11 bases between them. The CDR3 covers 14 residues. Written as DNA, the CDR3 is TGTGCCTGGAGCGTGAGGAATACCTACAATGAGCAGTTCTTC. It codes for CAWSVRNTYNEQFF.

This clone was observed a single time. This chain links TRBV7-9 with TRBJ1-2; D is undetermined. The germline V gene encodes CDR1 SEHNR and CDR2 FQNEAQ (reference sequence). This CDR3 is 14 amino acids long. V was clipped by 1 base and J by 5 bases, with 11 bases between them. The CDR3 loop is CASSLGQELYGYTF. As DNA, the CDR3 is TGTGCCAGCAGCTTAGGTCAGGAGTTGTATGGCTACACCTTC.

The rearrangement uses TRBV5-4 and TRBJ1-5, with D unclear. This CDR3 has 16 amino acids. Germline loops: CDR1 SGHNT, CDR2 YYREEE (reference sequence). V shed 2 bases and J shed 0 bases, with 12 bases lying between them. The CDR3 nucleotides read TGTGCCAGCAGCTTTAGGACGGTGAATAGCAATCAGCCCCAGCATTTT. Protein: CASSFRTVNSNQPQHF.

The chain uses TRBV2 and TRBJ2-7; perhaps TRBD2 as D (5 bases). V gave up 0 bases and J gave up 3 bases, with 15 bases separating them. Germline assignment: CDR1 SNHLY and CDR2 FYNNEI. CDR3 length: 16 residues. The CDR3 sequence is CASSEALTMSSYEQYF. In DNA form, the CDR3 reads TGTGCCAGCAGTGAAGCGCTGACTATGTCGAGCTACGAGCAGTACTTC.

The gene calls are TRBV7-9 and TRBJ2-7; D call uncertain. The CDR3 length is 14 residues. In germline, CDR1 is SEHNR, CDR2 FQNEAQ (reference sequence). Between the trimmed V and J ends, which lost 3 bases and 0 bases, there was a span of 9 bases. The CDR3 region is CASSFSRTSYEQYF. The CDR3 region has the DNA TGTGCCAGCAGCTTTTCCCGTACCTCCTACGAGCAGTACTTC.